Following are 7 T cell receptor beta chains from one sample sequenced in a study of cytotoxic CD8 clonotypes in ibrutinib-treated CLL. Assay: immunoSEQ multiplex PCR; the TCRdb copy retains only in-frame clones and omits some. Among hundreds of thousands of clones, around 66% were seen once, and the ten largest hold under 8%. The sample consisted of PBMCs, taken after 36 months of ibrutinib treatment. The receptors come from a human donor with chronic lymphocytic leukemia.

This chain links TRBV6-1 with TRBJ1-3; no firm D call. Trimming removed 3 bases from V and 0 bases from J, with 12 bases in between. Germline values: CDR1 MNHNS, CDR2 SASEGT. The CDR3 sequence is 16 residues long. The CDR3 DNA follows: TGTGCCAGCAGTGATGGAGGAAGGAGCTCTGGAAACACCATATATTTT. This sequence encodes CASSDGGRSSGNTIYF.

The genes are TRBV9 and TRBJ2-1, with a tentative D call TRBD1 (6 bases). Trimming shortened V by 4 bases and J by 7 bases, and 15 bases separated the two germline ends. Looked up from germline, CDR1 is SGDLS and CDR2 is YYNGEE. CDR3 length: 14 amino acids. As DNA, the CDR3 is TGTGCCAGCAGCATAAACAGGGACGTGAATGAGCAGTTCTTC. Translating it yields CASSINRDVNEQFF.

The gene calls are TRBV2 and TRBJ2-7; a weak D match, TRBD2 (5 bases). The length of the CDR3 is 17 residues. V was trimmed by 2 bases and J by 0 bases, leaving 17 bases between them. Per germline, CDR1 SNHLY and CDR2 FYNNEI. The chain's CDR3 is CASSEPEVAGSSYEQYF. In DNA, the CDR3 is TGTGCCAGCAGTGAACCTGAGGTGGCGGGTAGCTCCTACGAGCAGTACTTC.

This clone was seen more than once but under ten times. The chain carries TRBV10-1 and TRBJ2-7; D remains unclear. This CDR3 has 12 residues. Germline-derived CDR1 and CDR2 are WNHNN and SYGVQD (reference sequence). The V and J ends lost 6 bases and 5 bases respectively, with 11 bases between them. The CDR3 sequence is CASSLGSNEQYF. The DNA of the CDR3 is TGCGCCAGCAGCCTAGGGTCCAACGAGCAGTACTTC.

This chain uses TRBV28 with TRBJ2-7; 7 bases are shared with TRBD2. The V gene end was trimmed by 2 bases and the J gene end by 0 bases; junction bases not matched to a gene: 4. The CDR3 consists of 15 residues. The germline V gene has CDR1 MDHEN and CDR2 SYDVKM. The CDR3 reads CASSLRRTSSYEQYF. The CDR3 DNA reads as TGTGCCAGCAGTTTAAGGAGGACTAGCTCCTACGAGCAGTACTTC.

The rearrangement uses TRBV5-1 and TRBJ2-7, with D maybe TRBD1 (5 bases). The V end lost 0 bases, the J end lost 2 bases, and 15 bases lay between the germline ends. Germline CDR1 is SGHRS and CDR2 is YFSETQ. The CDR3 runs 16 residues. CDR3 sequence: CASSLAAGQSAYEQYF. The CDR3 DNA reads TGCGCCAGCAGCTTGGCTGCAGGGCAGAGCGCCTACGAGCAGTACTTC.

The V gene is TRBV15, the J gene TRBJ1-5; a possible D gene is TRBD1 (5 bases). Trimming took 3 bases from V and 5 from J, leaving 14 bases between them. Germline V gene lookup returns CDR1 LNHNV and CDR2 YYDKDF (reference sequence). The CDR3 spans 15 residues. CDR3 region: CATSRRGRNDQPQHF. In nucleotides, the CDR3 is TGTGCCACCAGCAGGAGGGGACGGAACGATCAGCCCCAGCATTTT.